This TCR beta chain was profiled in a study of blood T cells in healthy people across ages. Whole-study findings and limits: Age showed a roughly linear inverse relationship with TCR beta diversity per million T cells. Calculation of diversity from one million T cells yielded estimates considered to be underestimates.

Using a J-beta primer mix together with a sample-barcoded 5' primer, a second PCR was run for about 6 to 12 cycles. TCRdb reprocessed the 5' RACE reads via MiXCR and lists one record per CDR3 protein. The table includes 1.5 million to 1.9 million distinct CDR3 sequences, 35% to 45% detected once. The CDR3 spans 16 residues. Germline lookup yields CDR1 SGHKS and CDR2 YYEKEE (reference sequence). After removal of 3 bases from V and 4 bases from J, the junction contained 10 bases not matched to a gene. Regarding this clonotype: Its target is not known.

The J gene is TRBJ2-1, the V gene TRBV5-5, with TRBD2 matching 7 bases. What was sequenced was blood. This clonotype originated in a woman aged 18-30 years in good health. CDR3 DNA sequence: TGTGCCAGCAGCTCGGGGGGAGTCTGGGGGTACAATGAGCAGTTCTTC. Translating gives CASSSGGVWGYNEQFF.